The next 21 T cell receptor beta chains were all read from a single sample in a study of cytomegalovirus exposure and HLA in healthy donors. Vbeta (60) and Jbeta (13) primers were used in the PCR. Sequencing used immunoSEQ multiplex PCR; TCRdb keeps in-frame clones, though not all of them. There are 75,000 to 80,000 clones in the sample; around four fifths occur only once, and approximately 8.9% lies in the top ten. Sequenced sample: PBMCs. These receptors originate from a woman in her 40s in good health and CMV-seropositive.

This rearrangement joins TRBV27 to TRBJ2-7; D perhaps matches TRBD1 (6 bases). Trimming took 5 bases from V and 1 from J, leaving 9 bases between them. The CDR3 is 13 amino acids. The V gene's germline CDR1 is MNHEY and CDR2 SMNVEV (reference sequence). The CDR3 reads CASSRQESYEQYF. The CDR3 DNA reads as TGTGCCAGCAGTCGACAGGAATCCTACGAGCAGTACTTC.

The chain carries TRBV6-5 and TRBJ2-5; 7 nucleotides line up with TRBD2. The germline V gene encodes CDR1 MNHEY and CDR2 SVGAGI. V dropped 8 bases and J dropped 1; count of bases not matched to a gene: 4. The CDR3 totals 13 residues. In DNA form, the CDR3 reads TGTGCCAGCCGTCGGGGGGTCCAAGAGACCCAGTACTTC. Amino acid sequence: CASRRGVQETQYF.

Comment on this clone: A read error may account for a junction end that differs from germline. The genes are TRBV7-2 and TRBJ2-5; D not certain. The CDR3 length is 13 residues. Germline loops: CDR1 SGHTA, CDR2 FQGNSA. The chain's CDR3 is CASSLAAQEAQYF. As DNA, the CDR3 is TGTGCCAGCAGCTTAGCGGCCCAAGAGGCCCAGTACTTC.

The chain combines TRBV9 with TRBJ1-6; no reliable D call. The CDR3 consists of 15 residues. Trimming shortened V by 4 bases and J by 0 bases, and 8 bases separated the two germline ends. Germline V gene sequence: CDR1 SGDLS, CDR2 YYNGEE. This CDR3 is CASSPGVSYNSPLHF. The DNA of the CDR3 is TGTGCCAGCAGCCCGGGAGTCTCCTATAATTCACCCCTCCACTTT. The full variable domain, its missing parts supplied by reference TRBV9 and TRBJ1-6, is DSGVTQTPKHLITATGQRVTLRCSPRSGDLSVYWYQQSLDQGLQFLIQYYNGEERAKGNILERFSAQQFPDLHSELNLSSLELGDSALYFCASSPGVSYNSPLHFGNGTRLTVT.

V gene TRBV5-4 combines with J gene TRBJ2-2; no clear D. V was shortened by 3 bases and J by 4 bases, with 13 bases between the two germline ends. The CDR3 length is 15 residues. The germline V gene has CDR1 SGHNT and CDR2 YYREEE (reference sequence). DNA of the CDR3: TGTGCCAGCAGCTGGCTCCCAGGTGGCACCGGGGAGCTGTTTTTT. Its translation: CASSWLPGGTGELFF.

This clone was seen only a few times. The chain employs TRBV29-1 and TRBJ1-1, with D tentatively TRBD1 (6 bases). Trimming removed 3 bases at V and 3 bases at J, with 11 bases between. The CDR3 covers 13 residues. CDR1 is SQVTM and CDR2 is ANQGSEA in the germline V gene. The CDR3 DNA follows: TGCAGCGTTGATGGGGGGGCGGACACTGAAGCTTTCTTT. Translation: CSVDGGADTEAFF.

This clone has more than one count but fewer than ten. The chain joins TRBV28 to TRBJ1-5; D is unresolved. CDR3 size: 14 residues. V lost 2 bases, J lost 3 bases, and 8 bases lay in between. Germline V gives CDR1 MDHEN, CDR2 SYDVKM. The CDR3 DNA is TGTGCCAGCAGTTTAGAGGCGATCAATCAGCCCCAGCATTTT. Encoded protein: CASSLEAINQPQHF.

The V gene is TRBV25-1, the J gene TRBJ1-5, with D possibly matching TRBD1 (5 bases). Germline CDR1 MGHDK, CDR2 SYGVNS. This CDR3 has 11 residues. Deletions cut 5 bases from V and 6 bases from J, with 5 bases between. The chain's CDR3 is CASSRGQPQHF. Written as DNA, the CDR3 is TGTGCCAGCAGTAGGGGTCAGCCCCAGCATTTT.

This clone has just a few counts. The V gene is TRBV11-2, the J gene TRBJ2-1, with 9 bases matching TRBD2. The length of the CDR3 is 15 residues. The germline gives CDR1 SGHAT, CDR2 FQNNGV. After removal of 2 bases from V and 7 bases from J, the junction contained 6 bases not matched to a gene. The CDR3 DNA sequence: TGTGCCAGCAGCTTATTTAGCGGGGGATCTAATGAGCAGTTCTTC. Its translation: CASSLFSGGSNEQFF.

CDR3 sequence: CASSLSPRETQYF. CDR3 DNA sequence: TGTGCCAGCAGCTTGTCTCCTCGAGAGACCCAGTACTTC. This sequence joins TRBV5-5 and TRBJ2-5; D is uncertain. There are 13 residues in the CDR3. Germline V gene lookup returns CDR1 SGHKS and CDR2 YYEKEE (reference sequence). V dropped 1 base and J dropped 4 bases, with 8 bases sitting between them.

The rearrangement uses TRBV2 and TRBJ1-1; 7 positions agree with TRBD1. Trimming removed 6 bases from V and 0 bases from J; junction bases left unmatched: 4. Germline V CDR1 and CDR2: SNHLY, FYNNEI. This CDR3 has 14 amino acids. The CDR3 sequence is CASRTGEMNTEAFF. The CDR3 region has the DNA TGTGCCAGCAGAACAGGGGAAATGAACACTGAAGCTTTCTTT.

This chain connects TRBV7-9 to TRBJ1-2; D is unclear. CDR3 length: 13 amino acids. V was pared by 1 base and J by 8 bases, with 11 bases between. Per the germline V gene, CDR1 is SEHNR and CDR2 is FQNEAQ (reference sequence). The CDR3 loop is CASSLGRGNGYTF. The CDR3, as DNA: TGTGCCAGCAGCTTAGGGCGGGGAAACGGCTACACCTTC.

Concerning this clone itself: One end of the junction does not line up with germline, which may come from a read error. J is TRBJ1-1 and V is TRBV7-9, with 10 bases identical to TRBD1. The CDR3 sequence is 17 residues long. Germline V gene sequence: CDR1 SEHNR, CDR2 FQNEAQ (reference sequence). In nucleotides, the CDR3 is TGTTCCAGCAGCTCACGGACAGGGGGTTTGGGGAACACTGAAGCTTTCTTT. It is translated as CSSSSRTGGLGNTEAFF.

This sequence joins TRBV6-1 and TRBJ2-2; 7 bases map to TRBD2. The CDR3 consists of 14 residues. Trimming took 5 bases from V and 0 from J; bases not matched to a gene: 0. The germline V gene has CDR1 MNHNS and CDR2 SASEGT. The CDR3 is CASSRGANTGELFF. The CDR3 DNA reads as TGTGCCAGCAGTCGGGGGGCGAACACCGGGGAGCTGTTTTTT.

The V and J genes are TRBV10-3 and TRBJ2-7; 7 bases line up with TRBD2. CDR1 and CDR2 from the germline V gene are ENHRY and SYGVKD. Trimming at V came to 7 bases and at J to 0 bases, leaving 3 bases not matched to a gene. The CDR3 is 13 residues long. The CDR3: CAIIGEGSYEQYF. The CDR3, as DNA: TGTGCCATCATAGGGGAGGGCTCCTACGAGCAGTACTTC.

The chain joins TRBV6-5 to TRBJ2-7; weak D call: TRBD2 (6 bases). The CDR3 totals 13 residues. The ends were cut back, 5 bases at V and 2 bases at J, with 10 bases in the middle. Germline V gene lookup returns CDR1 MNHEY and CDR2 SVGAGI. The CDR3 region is CASSLPGAYEQYF. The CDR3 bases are TGTGCCAGCAGTCTACCGGGGGCCTACGAGCAGTACTTC.

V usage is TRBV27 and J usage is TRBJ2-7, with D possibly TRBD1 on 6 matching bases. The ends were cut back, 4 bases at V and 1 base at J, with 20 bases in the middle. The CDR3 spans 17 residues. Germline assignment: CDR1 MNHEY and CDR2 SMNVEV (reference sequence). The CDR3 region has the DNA TGTGCCAGCAGTTCCCCCCGAACAGGGTCAAGGTCCTACGAGCAGTACTTC. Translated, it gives CASSSPRTGSRSYEQYF.

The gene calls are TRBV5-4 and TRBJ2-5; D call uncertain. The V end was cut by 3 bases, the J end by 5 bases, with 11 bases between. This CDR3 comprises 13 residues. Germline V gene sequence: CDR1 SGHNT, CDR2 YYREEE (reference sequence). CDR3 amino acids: CASSWLVGETQYF. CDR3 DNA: TGTGCCAGCAGCTGGCTAGTCGGGGAGACCCAGTACTTC. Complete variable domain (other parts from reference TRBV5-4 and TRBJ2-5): ETGVTQSPTHLIKTRGQQVTLRCSSQSGHNTVSWYQQALGQGPQFIFQYYREEENGRGNFPPRFSGLQFPNYSSELNVNALELDDSALYLCASSWLVGETQYFGPGTRLLVL.

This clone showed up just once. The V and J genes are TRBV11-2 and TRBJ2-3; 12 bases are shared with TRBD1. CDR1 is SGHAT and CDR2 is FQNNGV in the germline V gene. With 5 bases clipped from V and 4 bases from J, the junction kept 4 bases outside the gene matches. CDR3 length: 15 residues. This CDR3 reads CASSAWDRGPDTQYF. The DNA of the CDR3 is TGTGCCAGCAGCGCGTGGGACAGGGGGCCAGATACGCAGTATTTT.

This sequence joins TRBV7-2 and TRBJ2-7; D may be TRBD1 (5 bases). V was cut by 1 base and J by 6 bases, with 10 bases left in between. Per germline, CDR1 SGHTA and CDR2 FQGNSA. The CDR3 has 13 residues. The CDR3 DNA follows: TGTGCCAGCAGCTTAGAACCCAGGGTCGAGCAGTACTTC. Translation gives CASSLEPRVEQYF.

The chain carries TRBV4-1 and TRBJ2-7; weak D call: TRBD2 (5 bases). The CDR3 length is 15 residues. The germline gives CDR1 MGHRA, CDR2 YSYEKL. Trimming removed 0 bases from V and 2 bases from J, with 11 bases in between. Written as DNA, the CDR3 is TGCGCCAGCAGCCAAGAGGTGCGGCGGGCCTACGAGCAGTACTTC. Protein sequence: CASSQEVRRAYEQYF.